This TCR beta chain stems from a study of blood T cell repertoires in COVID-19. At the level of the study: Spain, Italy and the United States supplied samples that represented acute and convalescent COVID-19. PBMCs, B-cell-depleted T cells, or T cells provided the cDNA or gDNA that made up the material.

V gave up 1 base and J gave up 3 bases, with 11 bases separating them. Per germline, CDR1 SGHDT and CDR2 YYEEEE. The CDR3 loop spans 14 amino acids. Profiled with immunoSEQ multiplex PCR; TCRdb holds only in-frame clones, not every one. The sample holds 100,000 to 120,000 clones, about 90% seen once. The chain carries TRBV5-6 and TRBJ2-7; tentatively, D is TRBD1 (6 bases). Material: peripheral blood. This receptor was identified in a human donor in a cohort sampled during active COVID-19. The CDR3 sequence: CASSLTGIFYEQYF. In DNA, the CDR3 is TGTGCCAGCAGCTTGACAGGGATTTTCTACGAGCAGTACTTC.